Each of the 10 T cell receptor beta chains below was sequenced from the same sample in a study of cytomegalovirus exposure and HLA in healthy donors. Vbeta (60) and Jbeta (13) primers were used in the PCR. The data were produced by immunoSEQ multiplex PCR, yet TCRdb's version contains in-frame clones alone and is incomplete. The sample lists about 130,000 clones, just under 80% occurring once. Sequences were obtained from PBMCs. Receptors originate from a man younger than 45 in good health.

The V and J genes are TRBV2 and TRBJ2-7; TRBD2 matches at 10 bases. The CDR3 has 15 amino acids. Germline V gene data show CDR1 as SNHLY and CDR2 as FYNNEI. Unmatched junction bases numbered 8, after V lost 5 bases and J lost 4 bases. The CDR3 sequence: CASSRPLAGEYEQYF. CDR3 bases: TGTGCCAGCAGTAGGCCCCTAGCGGGAGAATACGAGCAGTACTTC. Based on the CDR3 plus reference TRBV2 and TRBJ2-7, the full variable domain is EPEVTQTPSHQVTQMGQEVILRCVPISNHLYFYWYRQILGQKVEFLVSFYNNEISEKSEIFDDQFSVERPDGSNFTLKIRSTKLEDSAMYFCASSRPLAGEYEQYFGPGTRLTVT.

The table lists this clone with a few counts. The chain couples TRBV5-1 to TRBJ2-7, with 7 bases matching TRBD1. CDR3 length: 15 residues. Germline V gives CDR1 SGHRS, CDR2 YFSETQ. The V and J ends lost 0 bases and 3 bases, in that order; junction bases with no gene match: 6. The CDR3 DNA reads TGCGCCAGCAGCTTGGCACAGGGGAGTATCTACGAGCAGTACTTC. Its protein is CASSLAQGSIYEQYF.

The genes are TRBV29-1 and TRBJ1-2; 7 bases match TRBD1. J lost 5 bases, V lost 6 bases, and 6 bases had no gene match. The CDR3 contains 12 residues. Germline loops: CDR1 SQVTM, CDR2 ANQGSEA. The CDR3 here is CSVHSGGYGYTF. In nucleotides, the CDR3 is TGCAGCGTGCATTCAGGGGGGTATGGCTACACCTTC.

The V call is TRBV4-3, the J call TRBJ1-2, with 7 bases that match TRBD1. The germline CDR1 and CDR2 sequences are LGHNA and YSLEER. CDR3 size: 16 residues. V lost 0 bases to trimming and J lost 3 bases; unmatched junction nucleotides: 7. In DNA, the CDR3 is TGCGCCAGCAGCCAAGATAGGACAGGTCCCTACTATGGCTACACCTTC. Translation gives CASSQDRTGPYYGYTF.

A few counts support this clone. V gene TRBV30 combines with J gene TRBJ1-6; D is perhaps TRBD1 (6 bases). Deletions cut 0 bases from V and 0 bases from J, with 15 bases between. Germline CDR1 reads GTSNPN; CDR2 reads SVGIG (reference sequence). The CDR3 is 18 amino acids. Here the CDR3 DNA reads TGTGCCTGGAGTGTGTCTGGGGGCTTTAGCTCCTATAATTCACCCCTCCACTTT. It encodes CAWSVSGGFSSYNSPLHF.

CDR3 protein: CASSTTGSGSGANVLTF. The CDR3 nucleotides read TGTGCCAGTAGTACTACAGGGAGCGGCTCTGGGGCCAACGTCCTGACTTTC. V and J are TRBV19 and TRBJ2-6, with D maybe TRBD1 (6 bases). The CDR3 is made up of 17 amino acids. Trimming cost V 4 bases and J 0 bases, with 13 bases left between them. Germline CDR1 LNHDA, CDR2 SQIVND (reference sequence).

The J gene is TRBJ2-5, the V gene TRBV4-3; possible D gene TRBD1, 5 bases. This CDR3 is 15 amino acids long. Germline V gene data show CDR1 as LGHNA and CDR2 as YSLEER. Trimming removed 0 bases from V and 3 bases from J, with 11 bases in between. This chain's CDR3 is CASSQEWNRKETQYF. CDR3 nucleotide sequence: TGCGCCAGCAGCCAAGAGTGGAACAGGAAAGAGACCCAGTACTTC.

J is TRBJ1-4 and V is TRBV30; 8 bases line up with TRBD1. Germline CDR1 is GTSNPN and CDR2 is SVGIG (reference sequence). The CDR3 spans 15 residues. V lost 4 bases to trimming and J lost 0 bases; unmatched junction nucleotides: 4. CDR3 protein: CAWTTGASTNEKLFF. As DNA, the CDR3 is TGTGCCTGGACGACAGGGGCTTCAACTAATGAAAAACTGTTTTTT. The full variable domain, with the rest looked up from reference TRBV30 and TRBJ1-4, is SQTIHQWPATLVQPVGSPLSLECTVEGTSNPNLYWYRQAAGRGLQLLFYSVGIGQISSEVPQNLSASRPQDRQFILSSKKLLLSDSGFYLCAWTTGASTNEKLFFGSGTQLSVL.

The rearrangement joins TRBV7-2 to TRBJ2-2; no clear D. The V end was cut by 8 bases, the J end by 4 bases, with 11 bases between. CDR3 length: 13 residues. Germline CDR1 SGHTA, CDR2 FQGNSA. The DNA of the CDR3 is TGTGCCAGCCGTTTCCCGAGCACCGGGGAGCTGTTTTTT. Protein product: CASRFPSTGELFF.

The J gene is TRBJ2-5, the V gene TRBV11-2; the D is unclear. This CDR3 comprises 13 residues. Per the germline V gene, CDR1 is SGHAT and CDR2 is FQNNGV. The V gene lost 0 bases and the J gene lost 11 bases, with 13 bases spanning the gap. CDR3 DNA sequence: TGTGCCAGCAGCTTAGATCCAGGAACAGAGCAGTACTTC. This gives the protein CASSLDPGTEQYF.